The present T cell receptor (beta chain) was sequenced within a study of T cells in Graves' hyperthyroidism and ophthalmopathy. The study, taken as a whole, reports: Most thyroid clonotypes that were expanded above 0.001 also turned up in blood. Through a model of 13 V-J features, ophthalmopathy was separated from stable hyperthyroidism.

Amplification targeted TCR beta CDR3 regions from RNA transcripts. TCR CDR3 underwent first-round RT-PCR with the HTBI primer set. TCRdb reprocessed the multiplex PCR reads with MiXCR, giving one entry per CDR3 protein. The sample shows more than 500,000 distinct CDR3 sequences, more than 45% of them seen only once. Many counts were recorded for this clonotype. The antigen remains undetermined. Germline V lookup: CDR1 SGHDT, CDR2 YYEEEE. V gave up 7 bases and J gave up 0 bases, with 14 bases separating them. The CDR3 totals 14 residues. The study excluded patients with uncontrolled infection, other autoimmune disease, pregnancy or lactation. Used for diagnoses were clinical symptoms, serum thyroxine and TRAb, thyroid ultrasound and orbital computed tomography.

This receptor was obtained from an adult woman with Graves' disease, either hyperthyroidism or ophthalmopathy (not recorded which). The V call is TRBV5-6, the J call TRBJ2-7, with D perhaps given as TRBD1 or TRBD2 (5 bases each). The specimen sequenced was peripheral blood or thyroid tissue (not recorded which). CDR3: CASWKWDLSYEQYF. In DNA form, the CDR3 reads TGTGCCAGCTGGAAGTGGGACCTCTCCTACGAGCAGTACTTC.